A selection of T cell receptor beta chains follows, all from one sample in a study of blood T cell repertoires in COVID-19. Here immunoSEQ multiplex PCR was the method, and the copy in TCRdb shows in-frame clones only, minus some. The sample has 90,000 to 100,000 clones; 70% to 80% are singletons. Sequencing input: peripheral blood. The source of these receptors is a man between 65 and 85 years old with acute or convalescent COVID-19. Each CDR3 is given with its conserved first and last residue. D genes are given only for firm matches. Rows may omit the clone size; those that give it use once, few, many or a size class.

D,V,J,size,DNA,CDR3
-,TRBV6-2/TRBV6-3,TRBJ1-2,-,TGTGCCAGCAGTTACTCCCCGACACGAGCTAACTATGGCTACACCTTC,CASSYSPTRANYGYTF
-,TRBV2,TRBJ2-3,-,TGTGCCAGCAGGGTTCGAGGGCGCACAGATACGCAGTATTTT,CASRVRGRTDTQYF
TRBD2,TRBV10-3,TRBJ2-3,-,TGTGCCATCAGTGAGTGGGGACTAGGCGGGACAGATACGCAGTATTTT,CAISEWGLGGTDTQYF
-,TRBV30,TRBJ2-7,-,TGTGCCTGGAGTGCAAGGACAGTTAGCTCCTACGAGCAGTACTTC,CAWSARTVSSYEQYF
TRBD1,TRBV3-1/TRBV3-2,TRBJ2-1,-,TGTGCCAGCAGCCCTCTTCACGGACAGGCCTCCAGTGATGAGCAGTTCTTC,CASSPLHGQASSDEQFF
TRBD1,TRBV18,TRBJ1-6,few,TGTGCCAGCTCACAGGGACAGGGAAATTCACCCCTCCACTTT,CASSQGQGNSPLHF
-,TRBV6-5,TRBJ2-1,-,TGTGCCAGCAGTTCCCAGCGGCGGGGTGAGCAGTTCTTC,CASSSQRRGEQFF
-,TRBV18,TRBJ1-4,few,TGTGCCAGCTCACCGGCAGGCAGCCAACTGTTTTTT,CASSPAGSQLFF
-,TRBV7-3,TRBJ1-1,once,TGTGCCAGCAGTTTTACAGGGAACACTGAAGCTTTCTTT,CASSFTGNTEAFF
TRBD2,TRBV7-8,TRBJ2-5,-,TGTGCCAGCAGTTTACCCGGACTAGCGGGAGAGACCCAGTACTTC,CASSLPGLAGETQYF
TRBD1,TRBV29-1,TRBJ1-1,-,TGCAGCTCCAGGGGGGGACAGGGCAGGGTCACTGAAGCTTTCTTT,CSSRGGQGRVTEAFF
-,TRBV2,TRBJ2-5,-,TGTGCCAGCAGTGTGGTCGGGTACCAAGAGACCCAGTACTTC,CASSVVGYQETQYF
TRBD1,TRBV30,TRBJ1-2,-,TGTGCCTGGAACAGAGGACAGGGGGATGGCTACACCTTC,CAWNRGQGDGYTF
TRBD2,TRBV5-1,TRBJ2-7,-,TGCGCCAGCAGCTTGGGTAGCGGGGTATTATTGAGGAACGAGCAGTACTTC,CASSLGSGVLLRNEQYF
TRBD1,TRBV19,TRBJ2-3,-,TGTGCCAGTAGTTCATTTTGGACAGGGCTCCCTGGGAATACGCAGTATTTT,CASSSFWTGLPGNTQYF
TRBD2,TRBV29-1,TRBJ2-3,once,TGCAGCGCCTTCGCTAGCGGGGGCCAGGATACGCAGTATTTT,CSAFASGGQDTQYF
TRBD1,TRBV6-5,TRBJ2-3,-,TGTGCCAGCAGTTACGGACAGGACACAGATACGCAGTATTTT,CASSYGQDTDTQYF
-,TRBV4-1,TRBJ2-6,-,TGCGCCAGCAGCCAAGCCCGGGTTGGGGCCAACGTCCTGACTTTC,CASSQARVGANVLTF
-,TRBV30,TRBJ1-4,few,TGTGCCTGGAGTGTACACAGACTAAATGTGGCTAATGAAAAACTGTTTTTT,CAWSVHRLNVANEKLFF
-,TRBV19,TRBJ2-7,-,TGTGCCAGTACCCGGGGCGGGAATATGAACGAGCAGTACTTC,CASTRGGNMNEQYF
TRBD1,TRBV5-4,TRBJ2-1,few,TGTGCCAGCAGCCCACAGGACAGGGGCTCCTACAATGAGCAGTTCTTC,CASSPQDRGSYNEQFF
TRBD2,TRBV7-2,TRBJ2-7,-,TGTGCCAGCAGAGGAGCGGGAAACGAGCAGTACTTC,CASRGAGNEQYF
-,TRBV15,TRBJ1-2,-,TGTGCCACCCGACAAGGACACCTGGCATCCGGCTACACCTTC,CATRQGHLASGYTF
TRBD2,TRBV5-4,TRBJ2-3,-,TGTGCCAGCAGTTCCGGACTAGCGGGTACAGATACGCAGTATTTT,CASSSGLAGTDTQYF
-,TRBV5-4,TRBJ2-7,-,TGTGCCAGCAGCTTGTCCAATCTGGCCTCCTACGAGCAGTACTTC,CASSLSNLASYEQYF
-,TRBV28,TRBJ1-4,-,TGTGCCAGCAGCACACAACCGCCAAATGGAAAACTGTTTTTT,CASSTQPPNGKLFF
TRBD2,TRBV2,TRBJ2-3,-,TGTGCCAGCACCACCCGGGGACTAGCGAGGGGCACAGATACGCAGTATTTT,CASTTRGLARGTDTQYF
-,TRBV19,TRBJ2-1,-,TGTGCCAGTAGTATAGGGGGCAGGGAATTGAATGAGCAGTTCTTC,CASSIGGRELNEQFF
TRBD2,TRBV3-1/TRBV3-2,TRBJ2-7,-,TGTGCCAGCAGCCCTTTGGCGGGAGGGCTAAACGAGCAGTACTTC,CASSPLAGGLNEQYF
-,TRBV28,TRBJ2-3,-,TGTGCCAGCAGTTTCATTCGGGGAGGGGGAGATACGCAGTATTTT,CASSFIRGGGDTQYF
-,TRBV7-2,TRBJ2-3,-,TGTGCCAGCAGCTTACCCAGTTCAGATACGCAGTATTTT,CASSLPSSDTQYF
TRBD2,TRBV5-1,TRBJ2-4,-,TGCGCCAGCAGCTTGGGGCCCCCGCGGGAGACCAAAAACATTCAGTACTTC,CASSLGPPRETKNIQYF
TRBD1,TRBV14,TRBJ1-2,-,TGTGCCAGCAGCCGGACAGGAAAATATGGCTACACCTTC,CASSRTGKYGYTF
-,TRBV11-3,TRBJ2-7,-,TGTGCCAGCAGCCTAAACCGCTACGAGCAGTACTTC,CASSLNRYEQYF
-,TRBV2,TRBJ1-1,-,TGTGCCAGTAGGCTTGAGACATCGAACACTGAAGCTTTCTTT,CASRLETSNTEAFF
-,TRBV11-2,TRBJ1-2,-,TGTGCCAGCAGCCGAGGGACAATCACCTATGGCTACACCTTC,CASSRGTITYGYTF
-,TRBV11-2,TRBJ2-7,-,TGTGCCAGCAGCTTAGCCGCAGGAACCTACGAGCAGTACTTC,CASSLAAGTYEQYF
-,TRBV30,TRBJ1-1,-,TGTGCCTGGAACAGAGACTATGAAGCTTTCTTT,CAWNRDYEAFF
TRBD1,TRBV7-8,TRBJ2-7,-,TGTGCCAGCAGCTGGGACAGTTTTCGCTCCTACGAGCAGTACTTC,CASSWDSFRSYEQYF
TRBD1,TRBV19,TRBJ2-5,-,TGTGCCAGTAGTGTCTCCAAGAACAGGGGACAGACCCAGTACTTC,CASSVSKNRGQTQYF
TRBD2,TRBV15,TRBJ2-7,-,TGTGCCACCAGCAGAGGTAGCGGGAGGGACTCCTACGAGCAGTACTTC,CATSRGSGRDSYEQYF
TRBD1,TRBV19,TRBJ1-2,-,TGTGCCAGTACCTTGGACAGGGTCTTTTTTGGCTACACCTTC,CASTLDRVFFGYTF
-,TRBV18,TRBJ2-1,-,TGTGCCAGCTCACCCGCGGTGAGCCCAGGGAATGAGCAGTTCTTC,CASSPAVSPGNEQFF
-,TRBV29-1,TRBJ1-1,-,TGCAGCGTACGAACCTCCCGGGCTAAGGGGACTGAAGCTTTCTTT,CSVRTSRAKGTEAFF
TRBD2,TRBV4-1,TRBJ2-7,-,TGCGCCAGCAGCCATAATCCCAGTACCGCGGGAGGCATCTACGAGCAGTACTTC,CASSHNPSTAGGIYEQYF